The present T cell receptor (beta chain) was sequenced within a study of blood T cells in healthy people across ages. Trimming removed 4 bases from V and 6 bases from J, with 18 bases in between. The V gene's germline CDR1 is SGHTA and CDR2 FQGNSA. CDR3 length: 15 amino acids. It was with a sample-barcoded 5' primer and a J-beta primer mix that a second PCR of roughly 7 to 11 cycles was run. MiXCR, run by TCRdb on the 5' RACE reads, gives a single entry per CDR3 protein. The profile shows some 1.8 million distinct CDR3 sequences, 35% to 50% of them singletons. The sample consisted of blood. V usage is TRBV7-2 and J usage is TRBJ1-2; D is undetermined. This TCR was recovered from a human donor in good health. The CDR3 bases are TGTGCCAGCAGCTCCCCCCATAAAGGGTGGGATGGCTACACCTTC. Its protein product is CASSSPHKGWDGYTF. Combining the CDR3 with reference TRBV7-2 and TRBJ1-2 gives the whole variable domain GAGVSQSPSNKVTEKGKDVELRCDPISGHTALYWYRQSLGQGLEFLIYFQGNSAPDKSGLPSDRFSAERTGGSVSTLTIQRTQQEDSAVYLCASSSPHKGWDGYTFGSGTRLTVV.